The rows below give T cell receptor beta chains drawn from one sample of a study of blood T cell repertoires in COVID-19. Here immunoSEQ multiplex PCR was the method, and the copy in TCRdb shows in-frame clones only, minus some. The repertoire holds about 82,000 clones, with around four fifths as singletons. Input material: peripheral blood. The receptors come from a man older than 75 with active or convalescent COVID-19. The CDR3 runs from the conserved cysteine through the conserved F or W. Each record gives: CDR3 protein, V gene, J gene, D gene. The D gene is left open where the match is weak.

cdr3_aa: CASSTTALQFF; v_call: TRBV7-8; j_call: TRBJ2-1; d_call: NA
cdr3_aa: CATSDLAGDSYNEQFF; v_call: TRBV24-1; j_call: TRBJ2-1; d_call: TRBD2
cdr3_aa: CSVGGGEGYTF; v_call: TRBV29-1; j_call: TRBJ1-2; d_call: NA
cdr3_aa: CASSLTTVINSPLHF; v_call: TRBV11-3; j_call: TRBJ1-6; d_call: NA
cdr3_aa: CASSIMDSLETQYF; v_call: TRBV19; j_call: TRBJ2-5; d_call: NA
cdr3_aa: CASSLTAPQETQYF; v_call: TRBV5-1; j_call: TRBJ2-5; d_call: NA
cdr3_aa: CASSRQRPGTVGTNEKLFF; v_call: TRBV14; j_call: TRBJ1-4; d_call: TRBD1
cdr3_aa: CASSDRSQGATNEKLFF; v_call: TRBV6-1; j_call: TRBJ1-4; d_call: TRBD1
cdr3_aa: CASSLYPLTEAFF; v_call: TRBV7-2; j_call: TRBJ1-1; d_call: NA
cdr3_aa: CASSLRVGQLNEQFF; v_call: TRBV7-8; j_call: TRBJ2-1; d_call: NA
cdr3_aa: CASSWGLGYEQFF; v_call: TRBV6-4; j_call: TRBJ2-1; d_call: NA
cdr3_aa: CASSQGYRGGNEQFF; v_call: TRBV3-1/TRBV3-2; j_call: TRBJ2-1; d_call: TRBD1
cdr3_aa: CASSVLAVGEQFF; v_call: TRBV2; j_call: TRBJ2-1; d_call: NA
cdr3_aa: CASSLAAGRGYTF; v_call: TRBV12-3/TRBV12-4; j_call: TRBJ1-2; d_call: NA
cdr3_aa: CASMPQGYSNQPQHF; v_call: TRBV2; j_call: TRBJ1-5; d_call: NA
cdr3_aa: CASSIGLAYGYTF; v_call: TRBV7-9; j_call: TRBJ1-2; d_call: NA
cdr3_aa: CASSNRGAQPQHF; v_call: TRBV2; j_call: TRBJ1-5; d_call: TRBD1
cdr3_aa: CASRGGGERNTEAFF; v_call: TRBV7-8; j_call: TRBJ1-1; d_call: NA
cdr3_aa: CASSPIPNSPLHF; v_call: TRBV12-3/TRBV12-4; j_call: TRBJ1-6; d_call: NA
cdr3_aa: CASSLGTGRTDTQYF; v_call: TRBV11-2; j_call: TRBJ2-3; d_call: NA
cdr3_aa: CASSPGTGVNQPQHF; v_call: TRBV6-5; j_call: TRBJ1-5; d_call: TRBD1
cdr3_aa: CASSLTGRGVAAGANVLTF; v_call: TRBV11-3; j_call: TRBJ2-6; d_call: TRBD2